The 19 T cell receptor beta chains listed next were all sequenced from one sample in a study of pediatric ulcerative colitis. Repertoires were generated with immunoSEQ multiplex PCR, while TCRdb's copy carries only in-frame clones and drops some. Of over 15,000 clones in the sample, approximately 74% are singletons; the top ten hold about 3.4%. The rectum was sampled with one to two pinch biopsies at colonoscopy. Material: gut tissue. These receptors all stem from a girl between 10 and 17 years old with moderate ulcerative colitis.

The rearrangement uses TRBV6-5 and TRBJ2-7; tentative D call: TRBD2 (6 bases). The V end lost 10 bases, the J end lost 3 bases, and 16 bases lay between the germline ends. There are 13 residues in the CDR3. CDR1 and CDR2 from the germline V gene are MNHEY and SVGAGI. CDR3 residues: CATFGGIDYEQYF. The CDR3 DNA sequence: TGTGCCACCTTCGGGGGTATTGACTACGAGCAGTACTTC.

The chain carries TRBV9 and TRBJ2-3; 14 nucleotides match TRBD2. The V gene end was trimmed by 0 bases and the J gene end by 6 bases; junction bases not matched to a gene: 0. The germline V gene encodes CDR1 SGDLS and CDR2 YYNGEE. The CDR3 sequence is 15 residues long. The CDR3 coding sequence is TGTGCCAGCAGCGTAGGGACTAGCGGGGGGGATACGCAGTATTTT. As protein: CASSVGTSGGDTQYF.

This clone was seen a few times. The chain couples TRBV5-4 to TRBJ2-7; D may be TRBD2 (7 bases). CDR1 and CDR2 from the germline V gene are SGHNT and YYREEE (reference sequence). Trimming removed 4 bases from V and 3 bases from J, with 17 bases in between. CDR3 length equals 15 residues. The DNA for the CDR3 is TGTGCCAGCAGCGACAGGAGCGGGAATAGCTACGAGCAGTACTTC. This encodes CASSDRSGNSYEQYF.

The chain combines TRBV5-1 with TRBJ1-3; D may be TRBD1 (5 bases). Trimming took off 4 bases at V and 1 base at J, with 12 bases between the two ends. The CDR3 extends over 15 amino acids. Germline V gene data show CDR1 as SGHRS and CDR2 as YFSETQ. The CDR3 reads CASSLGTESGNTIYF. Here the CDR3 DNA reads TGCGCCAGCAGCCTTGGGACGGAATCTGGAAACACCATATATTTT.

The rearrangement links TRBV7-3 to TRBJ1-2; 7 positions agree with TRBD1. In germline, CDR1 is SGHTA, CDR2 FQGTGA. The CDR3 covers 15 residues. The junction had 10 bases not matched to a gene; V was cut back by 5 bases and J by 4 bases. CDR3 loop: CASSPTGEQGYGYTF. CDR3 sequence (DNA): TGTGCCAGCAGCCCTACAGGGGAGCAGGGCTATGGCTACACCTTC.

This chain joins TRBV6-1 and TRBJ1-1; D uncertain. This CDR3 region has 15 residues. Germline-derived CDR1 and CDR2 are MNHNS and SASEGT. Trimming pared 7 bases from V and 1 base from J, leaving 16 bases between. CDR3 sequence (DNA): TGTGCCAGCATTAGTTGGCCATCTGGGAACACTGAAGCTTTCTTT. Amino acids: CASISWPSGNTEAFF.

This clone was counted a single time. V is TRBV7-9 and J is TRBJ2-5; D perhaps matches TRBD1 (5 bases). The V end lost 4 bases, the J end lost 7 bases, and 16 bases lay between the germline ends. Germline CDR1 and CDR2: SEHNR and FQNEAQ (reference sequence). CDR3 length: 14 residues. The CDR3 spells CASSSRKGYATQYF. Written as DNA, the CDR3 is TGTGCCAGCAGCTCCCGTAAGGGGTATGCGACCCAGTACTTC.

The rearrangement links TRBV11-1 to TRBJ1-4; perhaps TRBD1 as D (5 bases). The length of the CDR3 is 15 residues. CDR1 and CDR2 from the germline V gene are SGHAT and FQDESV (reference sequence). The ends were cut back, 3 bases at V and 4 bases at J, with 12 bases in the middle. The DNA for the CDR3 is TGTGCCAGCAGCTTGGAAGGGACCTATAATGAAAAACTGTTTTTT. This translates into CASSLEGTYNEKLFF.

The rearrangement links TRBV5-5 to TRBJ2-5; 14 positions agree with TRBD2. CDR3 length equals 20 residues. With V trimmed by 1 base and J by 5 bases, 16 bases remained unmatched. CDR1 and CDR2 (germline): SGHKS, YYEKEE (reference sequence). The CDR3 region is CASSLRPEGTSGRTGETQYF. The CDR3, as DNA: TGTGCCAGCAGCTTGCGACCGGAAGGGACTAGCGGGAGAACGGGGGAGACCCAGTACTTC. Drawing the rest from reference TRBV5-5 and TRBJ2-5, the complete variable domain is DAGVTQSPTHLIKTRGQQVTLRCSPISGHKSVSWYQQVLGQGPQFIFQYYEKEERGRGNFPDRFSARQFPNYSSELNVNALLLGDSALYLCASSLRPEGTSGRTGETQYFGPGTRLLVL.

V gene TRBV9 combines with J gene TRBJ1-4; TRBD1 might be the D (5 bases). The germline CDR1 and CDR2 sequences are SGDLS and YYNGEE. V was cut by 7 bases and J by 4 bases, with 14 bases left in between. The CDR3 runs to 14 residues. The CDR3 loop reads CASSQGAINEKLFF. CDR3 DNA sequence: TGTGCCAGCTCTCAAGGGGCCATTAATGAAAAACTGTTTTTT.

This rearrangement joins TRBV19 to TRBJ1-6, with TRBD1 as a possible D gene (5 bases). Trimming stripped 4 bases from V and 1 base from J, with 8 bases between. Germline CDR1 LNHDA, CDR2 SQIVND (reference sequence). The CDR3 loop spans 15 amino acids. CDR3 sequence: CASSNSGSYNSPLHF. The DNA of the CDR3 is TGTGCCAGTAGTAATTCAGGGTCCTATAATTCACCCCTCCACTTT.

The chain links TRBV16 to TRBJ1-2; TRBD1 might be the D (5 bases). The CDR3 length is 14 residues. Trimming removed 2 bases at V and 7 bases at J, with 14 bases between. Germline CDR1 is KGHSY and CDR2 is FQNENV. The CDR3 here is CASSQVMGDVGYTF. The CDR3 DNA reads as TGTGCCAGCAGCCAAGTCATGGGGGATGTTGGCTACACCTTC.

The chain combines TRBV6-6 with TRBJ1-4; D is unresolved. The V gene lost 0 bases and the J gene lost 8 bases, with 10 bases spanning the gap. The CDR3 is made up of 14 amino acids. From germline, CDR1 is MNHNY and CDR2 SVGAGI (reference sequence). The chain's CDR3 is CASSYSAVREKLFF. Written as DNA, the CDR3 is TGTGCCAGCAGTTACTCGGCCGTGCGGGAAAAACTGTTTTTT.

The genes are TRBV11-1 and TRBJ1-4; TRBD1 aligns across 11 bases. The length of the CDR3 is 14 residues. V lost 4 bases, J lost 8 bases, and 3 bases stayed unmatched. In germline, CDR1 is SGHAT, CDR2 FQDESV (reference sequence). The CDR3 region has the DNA TGTGCCAGCAGCTCCGGGACAGGGGGAGAAAAACTGTTTTTT. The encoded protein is CASSSGTGGEKLFF.

The CDR3 DNA reads as TGTGCCAGCAGCAAAGACAATGAGCAGTTCTTC. Amino acids: CASSKDNEQFF. The chain employs TRBV21-1 and TRBJ2-1. TRBV21-1 is assigned pseudogene status. The CDR3 has 11 residues.

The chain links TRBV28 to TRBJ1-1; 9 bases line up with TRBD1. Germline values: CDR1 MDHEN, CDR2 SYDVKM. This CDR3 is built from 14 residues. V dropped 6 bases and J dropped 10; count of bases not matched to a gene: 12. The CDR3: CASSQAGQGSVAFF. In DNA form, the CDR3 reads TGTGCCAGCAGCCAAGCGGGACAGGGTTCTGTAGCTTTCTTT.

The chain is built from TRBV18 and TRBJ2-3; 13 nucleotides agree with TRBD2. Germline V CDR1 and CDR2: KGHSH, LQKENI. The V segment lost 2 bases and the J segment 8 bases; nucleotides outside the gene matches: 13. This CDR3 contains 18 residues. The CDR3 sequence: CASSPLGLAGAEPFTQYF. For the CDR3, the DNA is TGTGCCAGCTCACCATTAGGACTAGCGGGGGCCGAACCCTTTACGCAGTATTTT.

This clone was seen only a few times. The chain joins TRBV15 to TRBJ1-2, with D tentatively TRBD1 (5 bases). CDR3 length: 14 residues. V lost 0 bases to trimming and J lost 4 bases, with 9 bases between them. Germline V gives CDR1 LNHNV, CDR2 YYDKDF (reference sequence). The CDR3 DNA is TGTGCCACCAGCAGAGATTATCAGGGCTATGGCTACACCTTC. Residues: CATSRDYQGYGYTF.

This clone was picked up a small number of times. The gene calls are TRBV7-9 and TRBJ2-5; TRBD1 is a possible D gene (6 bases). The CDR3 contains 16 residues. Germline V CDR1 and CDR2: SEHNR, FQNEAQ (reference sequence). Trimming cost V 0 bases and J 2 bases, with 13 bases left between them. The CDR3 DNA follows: TGTGCCAGCAGCTTAGCACAGGGCCTTAGGCAAGAGACCCAGTACTTC. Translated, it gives CASSLAQGLRQETQYF.